The 7 T cell receptor beta chains presented below share a single source sample, sequenced in a study of shared clonotypes between healthy human individuals. TCRdb's copy holds only in-frame clones and misses some; the assay was immunoSEQ multiplex PCR. The table shows around 300,000 clones, with about nine tenths occurring only once. Sequenced: memory CD8+ T cells sorted from blood. This sample's subset: CD45RO+ cells pooled with CCR7-negative TemRA cells. All receptors come from a man aged 18 to 29 in good health.

This rearrangement joins TRBV15 to TRBJ1-1; D is ambiguous. Germline V gene lookup returns CDR1 LNHNV and CDR2 YYDKDF (reference sequence). The V end was cut by 0 bases, the J end by 8 bases, with 10 bases between. CDR3 length equals 13 residues. For the CDR3, the DNA is TGTGCCACCAGCAGAGATAGTGGGAGCGAAGCTTTCTTT. Protein sequence: CATSRDSGSEAFF.

Comment on this clone: One junction end does not reproduce the germline sequence, and a read error may be involved. The CDR3 nucleotides read TGTGCCAGCAGCTTAGCGATTGATAGCCCGAAGACCGGGGAGCTGTTTTTT. Translated, it gives CASSLAIDSPKTGELFF. V usage is TRBV7-2 and J usage is TRBJ2-2; D unresolved. Per germline, CDR1 SGHTA and CDR2 FQGNSA. The CDR3 totals 17 residues.

This clone was observed a single time. The CDR3 is CASSFIFGNTIYF. The CDR3 nucleotides are TGTGCCAGCAGTTTTATCTTCGGAAACACCATATATTTT. This chain joins TRBV27 and TRBJ1-3, with D uncertain. Germline loops: CDR1 MNHEY, CDR2 SMNVEV (reference sequence). The CDR3 spans 13 residues. The V and J ends lost 3 bases and 4 bases respectively, with 7 bases between them.

This CDR3 is CASSPGPPSGISDTQYF. The CDR3 DNA sequence: TGTGCCAGCAGCCCGGGCCCCCCTAGCGGGATTTCTGATACGCAGTATTTT. The chain uses TRBV5-4 and TRBJ2-3; 9 bases map to TRBD2. The CDR3 spans 17 residues. Germline V CDR1 and CDR2: SGHNT, YYREEE (reference sequence). The trim removed 4 bases at V and 6 bases at J, leaving 15 bases unmatched.

Comments on this clone: This sample also contains other DNA sequences that code for the same CDR3. This sequence joins TRBV11-2 and TRBJ2-7; D not resolved. Germline lookup yields CDR1 SGHAT and CDR2 FQNNGV. V shed 5 bases and J shed 2 bases, with 10 bases lying between them. The CDR3 has 13 residues. CDR3 nucleotides: TGTGCCAGCAGCCTGGGTCAACCCTACGAGCAGTACTTC. Protein: CASSLGQPYEQYF.

This chain links TRBV2 with TRBJ2-7; 8 nucleotides line up with TRBD1. In germline, CDR1 is SNHLY, CDR2 FYNNEI. The V and J ends lost 9 bases and 2 bases, in that order; junction bases with no gene match: 12. CDR3 length equals 15 residues. CDR3 sequence reads: CARTARQGSTYEQYF. As DNA, the CDR3 is TGTGCCAGAACAGCCCGACAGGGGAGCACCTACGAGCAGTACTTC.

The chain recombines TRBV7-6 with TRBJ2-3, with D perhaps TRBD2 (6 bases). The V gene's germline CDR1 is SGHVS and CDR2 FNYEAQ. Deletions cut 5 bases from V and 2 bases from J, with 20 bases between. The length of the CDR3 is 17 residues. This CDR3 reads CASSALGSSGPTDTQYF. The CDR3 bases are TGTGCCAGCAGCGCCCTAGGTTCCAGCGGGCCCACAGATACGCAGTATTTT.